Shown below are 32 T cell receptor beta chains from a single sample sequenced in a study of cytomegalovirus exposure and HLA in healthy donors. PCR primers comprised 60 Vbeta and 13 Jbeta primers. Libraries were prepared by immunoSEQ multiplex PCR; TCRdb keeps only in-frame clonotypes and omits some of them. This sample has more than 100,000 clones, with approximately 72% found just once. Sequenced: PBMCs. Receptors were obtained from a woman in her thirties or forties in good health and CMV-seropositive.

The chain carries TRBV4-2 and TRBJ1-1, with 10 nucleotides matching TRBD1. With 4 bases clipped from V and 1 base from J, the junction kept 6 bases outside the gene matches. CDR3 size: 16 residues. The germline gives CDR1 LGHNA, CDR2 YNFKEQ. The CDR3 here is CASSPRTGGENTEAFF. CDR3 sequence (DNA): TGTGCCAGCAGCCCGAGGACAGGGGGGGAGAACACTGAAGCTTTCTTT.

CDR3: CASTLDTDTQYF. The CDR3 DNA reads TGTGCCAGCACCCTAGACACAGATACGCAGTATTTT. The rearrangement joins TRBV6-1 to TRBJ2-3; D remains ambiguous. The germline V gene has CDR1 MNHNS and CDR2 SASEGT. The CDR3 contains 12 residues. V lost 7 bases to trimming and J lost 2 bases, with 7 bases between them.

The chain has TRBV7-3 and TRBJ2-7; D may be TRBD2 (6 bases). Trimming stripped 2 bases from V and 0 bases from J, with 11 bases between. This CDR3 is 15 amino acids long. In germline, CDR1 is SGHTA, CDR2 FQGTGA. For the CDR3, the DNA is TGTGCCAGCAGCTTAGTACCGGGACTCTCCTACGAGCAGTACTTC. It specifies CASSLVPGLSYEQYF. Based on the CDR3 plus reference TRBV7-3 and TRBJ2-7, the full variable domain is GAGVSQTPSNKVTEKGKYVELRCDPISGHTALYWYRQSLGQGPEFLIYFQGTGAADDSGLPNDRFFAVRPEGSVSTLKIQRTERGDSAVYLCASSLVPGLSYEQYFGPGTRLTVT.

The chain joins TRBV18 to TRBJ1-6; 7 nucleotides agree with TRBD1. Germline V gene data show CDR1 as KGHSH and CDR2 as LQKENI. The CDR3 is 14 amino acids. The ends lost 3 bases at V and 7 bases at J; junction bases unmatched: 3. CDR3 residues: CASSPPRGNSPLHF. In DNA form, the CDR3 reads TGTGCCAGCTCACCCCCCAGGGGGAATTCACCCCTCCACTTT.

In nucleotides, the CDR3 is TGCGCCAGCAGCTTGGAGGGGCTACCCTCCTACAATGAGCAGTTCTTC. Its translation: CASSLEGLPSYNEQFF. The V and J genes are TRBV5-1 and TRBJ2-1, with D tentatively TRBD1 (5 bases). The V and J ends lost 0 bases and 0 bases respectively, with 10 bases between them. Germline V lookup: CDR1 SGHRS, CDR2 YFSETQ. The CDR3 has 16 residues.

This clone was recorded once. The rearrangement joins TRBV15 to TRBJ2-1, with 9 positions matching TRBD2. The junction had 3 bases not matched to a gene; V was cut back by 4 bases and J by 8 bases. This CDR3 contains 13 residues. Germline V gene lookup returns CDR1 LNHNV and CDR2 YYDKDF (reference sequence). DNA of the CDR3: TGTGCCACCAGCAAGGGACTAGCCTATGAGCAGTTCTTC. This codes for CATSKGLAYEQFF.

In its sample, this clone was seen a few times. V is TRBV19 and J is TRBJ1-1; D possibly corresponds to TRBD1 (6 bases). The ends were cut back, 8 bases at V and 8 bases at J, with 18 bases in the middle. This CDR3 region has 13 residues. In germline, CDR1 is LNHDA, CDR2 SQIVND (reference sequence). The CDR3 region is CASQASGVLEAFF. CDR3 nucleotides: TGTGCCAGTCAAGCGTCAGGGGTTCTCGAAGCTTTCTTT.

The rearrangement joins TRBV9 to TRBJ1-5; 7 positions agree with TRBD1. With 4 bases clipped from V and 6 bases from J, the junction kept 7 bases outside the gene matches. Germline CDR1 and CDR2: SGDLS and YYNGEE. The CDR3 extends over 14 amino acids. CDR3 sequence: CASSQQGRGQPQHF. Here the CDR3 DNA reads TGTGCCAGCAGCCAACAGGGGAGAGGTCAGCCCCAGCATTTT.

This chain uses TRBV29-1 with TRBJ2-3; 9 bases agree with TRBD2. CDR1 is SQVTM and CDR2 is ANQGSEA in the germline V gene. Losses at the gene ends were 3 bases for V and 2 bases for J; bases not matched to a gene: 6. This CDR3 has 15 residues. DNA of the CDR3: TGCAGCGTTGATTCGTCTAGCGGGGTCACAGATACGCAGTATTTT. It is translated as CSVDSSSGVTDTQYF.

The V and J genes are TRBV7-8 and TRBJ1-5; 7 bases align to TRBD1. Trimming cost V 5 bases and J 0 bases; bases outside gene matches: 13. Per germline, CDR1 SGHVS and CDR2 FQNEAQ. This CDR3 is built from 18 residues. The CDR3 DNA reads as TGTGCCAGCAGCACGGAGGGGGCTTACCTTTATAGCAATCAGCCCCAGCATTTT. It yields the protein CASSTEGAYLYSNQPQHF.

The chain couples TRBV18 to TRBJ1-5; 8 bases align to TRBD1. J gave up 5 bases and V 6 bases, and 9 bases lay outside the gene matches. The CDR3 is 15 amino acids. Germline V gene data show CDR1 as KGHSH and CDR2 as LQKENI. As DNA, the CDR3 is TGTGCCAGCTCGATGAGACAGGGGCCCGATCAGCCCCAGCATTTT. It is translated as CASSMRQGPDQPQHF.

The rearrangement joins TRBV5-6 to TRBJ2-7, with TRBD1 matching over 8 bases. This CDR3 has 14 amino acids. The V and J ends lost 0 bases and 11 bases, in that order; junction bases with no gene match: 10. Germline assignment: CDR1 SGHDT and CDR2 YYEEEE. The CDR3: CASSLGQGAGPEYF. As DNA, the CDR3 is TGTGCCAGCAGCTTGGGGCAGGGGGCAGGCCCGGAGTACTTC.

V and J are TRBV9 and TRBJ1-4, with 9 bases matching TRBD1. CDR3 size: 15 residues. Losses at the gene ends were 3 bases for V and 8 bases for J; bases not matched to a gene: 8. Germline CDR1 and CDR2: SGDLS and YYNGEE. The CDR3 here is CASSASGTGTEKLFF. CDR3 DNA sequence: TGTGCCAGCAGCGCCTCCGGGACAGGGACCGAAAAACTGTTTTTT.

The genes are TRBV7-9 and TRBJ2-2; 10 positions agree with TRBD2. CDR3 length: 15 residues. Germline V gene sequence: CDR1 SEHNR, CDR2 FQNEAQ (reference sequence). V shed 4 bases, J shed 3 bases, and the junction held 2 bases outside the gene matches. CDR3 sequence: CASSSGLADTGELFF. In DNA, the CDR3 is TGTGCCAGCAGCTCAGGACTAGCGGACACCGGGGAGCTGTTTTTT.

The chain couples TRBV6-1 to TRBJ2-3; possible D gene TRBD2, 6 bases. Germline assignment: CDR1 MNHNS and CDR2 SASEGT. The CDR3 sequence is 13 residues long. V lost 3 bases, J lost 10 bases, and 14 bases lay in between. CDR3 sequence (DNA): TGTGCCAGCAGTGACCCGGGACTCTATGCGCAGTATTTT. Translated, it gives CASSDPGLYAQYF.

The chain uses TRBV18 and TRBJ2-2; TRBD2 might be the D (5 bases). Germline V gives CDR1 KGHSH, CDR2 LQKENI. Trimming took off 0 bases at V and 7 bases at J, with 15 bases between the two ends. This CDR3 has 16 amino acids. CDR3: CASSPPSRGENGELFF. The CDR3 DNA follows: TGTGCCAGCTCACCACCTAGCCGGGGAGAAAACGGGGAGCTGTTTTTT.

The chain combines TRBV7-2 with TRBJ2-5; TRBD1 agrees at 7 bases. V lost 1 base, J lost 5 bases, and 19 bases stayed unmatched. Germline CDR1 and CDR2: SGHTA and FQGNSA. There are 19 residues in the CDR3. The CDR3 protein is CASSLVFTEQGTSGETQYF. CDR3 nucleotides: TGTGCCAGCAGCTTAGTATTCACGGAACAGGGGACCTCCGGGGAGACCCAGTACTTC.

This clone showed up just a few times. The V call is TRBV6-5, the J call TRBJ2-1; 7 bases map to TRBD2. The CDR3 spans 12 residues. Germline lookup yields CDR1 MNHEY and CDR2 SVGAGI. V lost 6 bases to trimming and J lost 7 bases; unmatched junction nucleotides: 3. The CDR3, as DNA: TGTGCCAGCAGCAGGACTAGAAATGAGCAGTTCTTC. It codes for CASSRTRNEQFF.

The chain employs TRBV7-3 and TRBJ2-3; 8 positions agree with TRBD2. CDR1 is SGHTA, CDR2 FQGTGA, per germline. Unmatched junction bases numbered 4, after V lost 2 bases and J lost 6 bases. CDR3 size: 14 residues. Here the CDR3 DNA reads TGTGCCAGCAGCTTACTCGGGGGGGCTGATACGCAGTATTTT. Amino acids: CASSLLGGADTQYF.

This clone was seen a few times. The chain combines TRBV21-1 with TRBJ2-3; TRBD2 was called by the table and not checked on the DNA. TRBV21-1 is classified as a pseudogene. The length of the CDR3 is 17 residues. The CDR3 loop reads CASRHQVRVDGADTQYF. The CDR3 DNA sequence: TGTGCCAGCAGACATCAAGTACGGGTAGATGGTGCAGATACGCAGTATTTT.

Notes on this clone: The CDR3 ends on some other residue instead of the conserved phenylalanine or tryptophan, so this is likely a read error. No DNA is shown, since the ends of the CDR3 on it are uncertain; the CDR3 is the one TCRdb lists. The V gene is TRBV2, the J gene TRBJ2-4; TRBD1, as called in the table, went unchecked against the DNA. The CDR3 comprises 13 residues, both ends counted. The germline V gene encodes CDR1 SNHLY and CDR2 FYNNEI. Here the CDR3 reads CASRVDTGTGTCL.

The rearrangement joins TRBV7-3 to TRBJ2-3, with D unresolved. Trimming pared 2 bases from V and 3 bases from J, leaving 9 bases between. From germline, CDR1 is SGHTA and CDR2 FQGTGA. This CDR3 is built from 14 residues. The CDR3 region has the DNA TGTGCCAGCAGCTTACCGGAGTCAACAGATACGCAGTATTTT. It translates to CASSLPESTDTQYF.

V gene TRBV12-5 combines with J gene TRBJ1-1; unclear D gene. Germline-derived CDR1 and CDR2 are LGHNT and FRNRAP. This CDR3 spans 14 amino acids. Trimming stripped 6 bases from V and 4 bases from J, with 15 bases between. The CDR3 DNA reads as TGTGCTAGTGGCCTCGAGGAGGGTTCCACTGAAGCTTTCTTT. Its translation: CASGLEEGSTEAFF.

The J gene is TRBJ1-2, the V gene TRBV7-8, with D tentatively TRBD1 (5 bases). There are 16 residues in the CDR3. Between the trimmed V and J ends, which lost 0 bases and 0 bases, there was a span of 11 bases. Per the germline V gene, CDR1 is SGHVS and CDR2 is FQNEAQ. CDR3 DNA: TGTGCCAGCAGCTTAGCCTTGGACACAACTAACTATGGCTACACCTTC. Translated, it gives CASSLALDTTNYGYTF.

This chain uses TRBV10-3 with TRBJ1-5; D ambiguous. The CDR3 has 14 residues. V was cut by 4 bases and J by 7 bases, with 14 bases left in between. Germline loops: CDR1 ENHRY, CDR2 SYGVKD. In nucleotides, the CDR3 is TGTGCCATCAGTGGTTCTCAGGTTGGACAGCCCCAGCATTTT. It codes for CAISGSQVGQPQHF.

The chain combines TRBV5-1 with TRBJ1-2; 7 bases fit TRBD1. The CDR3 is 15 residues long. Trimming cost V 0 bases and J 4 bases; bases outside gene matches: 6. In germline, CDR1 is SGHRS, CDR2 YFSETQ. The CDR3 DNA follows: TGCGCCAGCAGCTTGGGGCAGGGGGGCAGCTATGGCTACACCTTC. Protein: CASSLGQGGSYGYTF. The whole variable domain, remainder taken from reference TRBV5-1 and TRBJ1-2, is KAGVTQTPRYLIKTRGQQVTLSCSPISGHRSVSWYQQTPGQGLQFLFEYFSETQRNKGNFPGRFSGRQFSNSRSEMNVSTLELGDSALYLCASSLGQGGSYGYTFGSGTRLTVV.

V usage is TRBV2 and J usage is TRBJ1-6; TRBD1 might be the D (6 bases). The CDR3 has 16 amino acids. Per the germline V gene, CDR1 is SNHLY and CDR2 is FYNNEI. The V end lost 6 bases, the J end lost 0 bases, and 12 bases lay between the germline ends. The CDR3 DNA sequence: TGTGCCAGCAGGGCAGGGGACCTCTCCTATAATTCACCCCTCCACTTT. It encodes CASRAGDLSYNSPLHF.

This rearrangement joins TRBV4-3 to TRBJ1-6; D ambiguous. The V and J ends lost 3 bases and 9 bases respectively, with 12 bases between them. In germline, CDR1 is LGHNA, CDR2 YSLEER. This CDR3 is built from 14 residues. The CDR3 loop is CASSQDFSGSPLHF. The CDR3, as DNA: TGCGCCAGCAGCCAGGACTTCTCGGGTTCACCCCTCCACTTT.

CDR3 in amino acids: CAISGGGALGTEAFF. Written as DNA, the CDR3 is TGTGCCATCAGTGGGGGGGGCGCTTTGGGAACTGAAGCTTTCTTT. The gene calls are TRBV10-3 and TRBJ1-1, with D tentatively TRBD1 (6 bases). The V end lost 4 bases, the J end lost 5 bases, and 17 bases lay between the germline ends. CDR3 size: 15 residues. The germline V gene encodes CDR1 ENHRY and CDR2 SYGVKD.

In this sample, this clone turned up a few times. The chain links TRBV10-3 to TRBJ2-5; D possibly corresponds to TRBD1 (6 bases). The J call may be mistaken, given a closer DNA end match to TRBJ2-7. The CDR3 extends over 14 amino acids. Looked up from germline, CDR1 is ENHRY and CDR2 is SYGVKD. CDR3 protein: CAISITGIPYEQYF. CDR3 nucleotides: TGTGCCATCAGTATCACAGGGATTCCCTACGAGCAGTACTTC.

This clone has only a few counts. The chain carries TRBV2 and TRBJ2-5; 8 bases align to TRBD2. J gave up 4 bases and V 9 bases, and 13 bases lay outside the gene matches. The germline CDR1 and CDR2 sequences are SNHLY and FYNNEI. The CDR3 totals 15 residues. CDR3 sequence (DNA): TGTGCCAGTCCAGCGGGGGCCGTCCCGGGAGAGACCCAGTACTTC. This gives the protein CASPAGAVPGETQYF. Full variable domain (missing parts from reference TRBV2 and TRBJ2-5): EPEVTQTPSHQVTQMGQEVILRCVPISNHLYFYWYRQILGQKVEFLVSFYNNEISEKSEIFDDQFSVERPDGSNFTLKIRSTKLEDSAMYFCASPAGAVPGETQYFGPGTRLLVL.

The DNA for the CDR3 is TGTGCCAGCAACCAGGAAGGGGTCTCTGGGGCCAACGTCCTGACTTTC. Translation gives CASNQEGVSGANVLTF. The rearrangement links TRBV10-3 to TRBJ2-6; D is possibly TRBD1 (5 bases). Trimming cost V 10 bases and J 0 bases, with 16 bases left between them. CDR1 and CDR2 from the germline V gene are ENHRY and SYGVKD. The CDR3 runs 16 residues.